These 26 T cell receptor beta chains share one sample of origin, sequenced in a study of response to subunit inactivated influenza vaccine. TCRdb passed the RT-PCR reads through MiXCR, listing each CDR3 protein once. The sample lists about 520,000 distinct CDR3 sequences, 25% occurring once. The material sequenced was CD4+ T cells sorted from PBMCs, taken more than 4 days after vaccination. The receptors were gathered from a man aged 45 to 65 who received an inactivated influenza vaccine.

This clonotype was observed a handful of times. The chain joins TRBV2 to TRBJ2-1, with D perhaps assigned TRBD1 or TRBD2 (5 bases each). The V gene's germline CDR1 is SNHLY and CDR2 FYNNEI. This CDR3 is 12 amino acids long. V was clipped by 6 bases and J by 10 bases, with 13 bases between them. CDR3 loop: CASSGTRREQFF. The CDR3 DNA follows: TGTGCCAGCAGCGGGACCCGACGGGAGCAGTTCTTC.

V gene TRBV4-2 combines with J gene TRBJ2-5; 9 nucleotides agree with TRBD2. The CDR3 has 17 residues. The V gene end was trimmed by 0 bases and the J gene end by 5 bases; junction bases not matched to a gene: 10. CDR1 and CDR2 from the germline V gene are LGHNA and YNFKEQ. The CDR3 sequence is CASSQESSGALMETQYF. CDR3 coding DNA: TGTGCCAGCAGCCAAGAGTCTAGCGGGGCACTGATGGAGACCCAGTACTTC.

This clonotype came up a few times. The chain uses TRBV4-2 and TRBJ2-1; 9 positions agree with TRBD2. Trimming at V came to 5 bases and at J to 4 bases, leaving 9 bases not matched to a gene. CDR3 length equals 16 residues. Per the germline V gene, CDR1 is LGHNA and CDR2 is YNFKEQ. The CDR3 sequence: CASSERQGLAYNEQFF. CDR3 DNA: TGTGCCAGCAGCGAGAGACAGGGACTAGCTTACAATGAGCAGTTCTTC.

V gene TRBV20-1 combines with J gene TRBJ2-1; 7 positions agree with TRBD2. The CDR3 has 13 amino acids. CDR1 is DFQATT and CDR2 is SNEGSKA in the germline V gene (reference sequence). V lost 8 bases, J lost 6 bases, and 10 bases stayed unmatched. CDR3 loop: CSPRSWGGNEQFF. In DNA, the CDR3 is TGCAGTCCCCGCTCTTGGGGGGGCAATGAGCAGTTCTTC.

This clonotype was seen a few times. The rearrangement uses TRBV29-1 and TRBJ2-7; 8 bases are shared with TRBD1. Germline CDR1 SQVTM, CDR2 ANQGSEA. V was clipped by 0 bases and J by 5 bases; unmatched bases: 9. The CDR3 totals 15 residues. The CDR3 reads CSVEDSARGQNEQYF. The DNA of the CDR3 is TGCAGCGTTGAAGACAGCGCCAGGGGGCAGAACGAGCAGTACTTC.

The CDR3 sequence: CASSLEYPFRTYNEQFF. The CDR3 DNA follows: TGTGCCAGCAGTTTAGAGTATCCCTTTCGGACCTACAATGAGCAGTTCTTC. The chain couples TRBV27 to TRBJ2-1, with D unresolved. The CDR3 is made up of 17 amino acids. Between the trimmed V and J ends, which lost 2 bases and 2 bases, there was a span of 16 bases. The germline V gene has CDR1 MNHEY and CDR2 SMNVEV (reference sequence).

The V and J genes are TRBV7-2 and TRBJ1-2, with D hard to call. This CDR3 contains 13 residues. V was trimmed by 5 bases and J by 7 bases, leaving 14 bases between them. In germline, CDR1 is SGHTA, CDR2 FQGNSA. Here the CDR3 reads CASSPDPVGGYTF. The CDR3 coding sequence is TGTGCCAGCAGCCCTGACCCGGTGGGTGGCTACACCTTC.

This clonotype was found a few times. This rearrangement joins TRBV25-1 to TRBJ1-1, with D possibly being TRBD1 (6 bases). Per germline, CDR1 MGHDK and CDR2 SYGVNS. The CDR3 has 13 amino acids. The V end was cut by 4 bases, the J end by 10 bases, with 16 bases between. CDR3 in amino acids: CASSAQGQVGAFF. As DNA, the CDR3 is TGTGCCAGCAGTGCACAGGGTCAGGTGGGAGCTTTCTTT.

V is TRBV5-1 and J is TRBJ2-3; D is unclear. With 6 bases removed from V and 3 bases from J, the gap between germline ends came to 14 bases. Germline CDR1 reads SGHRS; CDR2 reads YFSETQ. This CDR3 is built from 14 residues. The CDR3: CASILGPSTDTQYF. The DNA for the CDR3 is TGCGCCAGCATCCTCGGGCCCTCGACAGATACGCAGTATTTT.

In this sample, this clonotype turned up a few times. This sequence joins TRBV28 and TRBJ2-5; D tentatively fits TRBD1 or TRBD2 (5 bases each). CDR1 and CDR2 from the germline V gene are MDHEN and SYDVKM. Trimming removed 5 bases at V and 4 bases at J, with 17 bases between. The CDR3 totals 15 residues. DNA of the CDR3: TGTGCCAGCAGTAGGCCTTCAGGGAGTGGAGAGACCCAGTACTTC. Its translation: CASSRPSGSGETQYF.

The chain has TRBV20-1 and TRBJ2-5; no firm D call. Trimming left V 0 bases short and J 7 bases short, with 18 bases between. Germline V gene sequence: CDR1 DFQATT, CDR2 SNEGSKA (reference sequence). CDR3 length equals 15 residues. The CDR3: CSARDWTTPTGTQYF. DNA of the CDR3: TGCAGTGCTAGAGATTGGACCACCCCGACGGGGACCCAGTACTTC.

J is TRBJ2-7 and V is TRBV29-1; possible D gene TRBD2, 6 bases. The germline V gene encodes CDR1 SQVTM and CDR2 ANQGSEA. The CDR3 extends over 12 amino acids. Trimming shortened V by 6 bases and J by 3 bases, and 12 bases separated the two germline ends. Here the CDR3 reads CSVTGVHYEQYF. As DNA, the CDR3 is TGCAGCGTGACGGGAGTACACTACGAGCAGTACTTC.

The rearrangement uses TRBV5-1 and TRBJ2-7; D is perhaps TRBD1 (5 bases). The V and J ends lost 1 base and 5 bases respectively, with 10 bases between them. This CDR3 region has 13 residues. Germline-derived CDR1 and CDR2 are SGHRS and YFSETQ. The CDR3 sequence: CASSLQGDDEQYF. The CDR3 DNA reads TGCGCCAGCAGCTTGCAGGGTGATGACGAGCAGTACTTC.

The J gene is TRBJ2-5, the V gene TRBV20-1, with TRBD1 as a possible D gene (6 bases). V gave up 2 bases and J gave up 4 bases, with 14 bases separating them. This CDR3 has 14 amino acids. Germline CDR1 reads DFQATT; CDR2 reads SNEGSKA (reference sequence). The CDR3 loop reads CSARKATGRETQYF. CDR3 sequence (DNA): TGCAGTGCTAGAAAGGCGACAGGCCGAGAGACCCAGTACTTC.

The chain uses TRBV6-1 and TRBJ2-1, with D perhaps matching TRBD2 (7 bases). V lost 10 bases to trimming and J lost 3 bases, with 16 bases between them. Germline V CDR1 and CDR2: MNHNS, SASEGT. This CDR3 spans 14 amino acids. The CDR3 loop reads CATRGGGSYNEQFF. The CDR3 DNA is TGTGCCACCCGTGGGGGGGGCAGCTACAATGAGCAGTTCTTC.

This clonotype was observed at least ten times. V usage is TRBV12-3 or TRBV12-4 and J usage is TRBJ2-3; no reliable D call. The CDR3 consists of 12 residues. Trimming pared 6 bases from V and 2 bases from J, leaving 6 bases between. The DNA of the CDR3 is TGTGCCAGCAGCGGAAACACAGATACGCAGTATTTT. Translation: CASSGNTDTQYF.

V and J are TRBV3-1 and TRBJ2-6, with 9 bases identical to TRBD1. Germline CDR1 is LGHDT and CDR2 is YNNKEL (reference sequence). V lost 5 bases and J lost 4; bases outside the gene matches: 12. The CDR3 length is 18 residues. CDR3 amino acids: CASSFSGQGTVGANVLTF. The DNA of the CDR3 is TGTGCCAGCAGCTTTTCTGGACAGGGGACGGTCGGGGCCAACGTCCTGACTTTC.

This clonotype was counted at least ten times. The J gene is TRBJ2-2, the V gene TRBV20-1, with 14 bases matching TRBD2. The CDR3 extends over 15 amino acids. V was pared by 2 bases and J by 5 bases, with 1 base of the junction left unmatched. Germline values: CDR1 DFQATT, CDR2 SNEGSKA (reference sequence). The DNA of the CDR3 is TGCAGTGCTAGAAGGACTAGCGGGAGGACCGGGGAGCTGTTTTTT. The encoded protein is CSARRTSGRTGELFF.

This clonotype has more than one count but fewer than ten. V usage is TRBV12-3 or TRBV12-4 and J usage is TRBJ2-7; TRBD1 or TRBD2 may be the D gene (7 bases each). The length of the CDR3 is 16 residues. Between the trimmed V and J ends, which lost 3 bases and 3 bases, there was a span of 18 bases. This chain's CDR3 is CASSFSGGREHYEQYF. CDR3 in DNA: TGTGCCAGCAGTTTCTCAGGGGGGCGGGAGCACTACGAGCAGTACTTC.

The genes are TRBV7-2 and TRBJ2-7; 11 bases are shared with TRBD2. The junction had 7 bases not matched to a gene; V was cut back by 6 bases and J by 3 bases. The V gene's germline CDR1 is SGHTA and CDR2 FQGNSA. The CDR3 consists of 15 residues. CDR3 in DNA: TGTGCCAGCAGAATTAAAGGACTAGCGGGCTACGAGCAGTACTTC. Translation: CASRIKGLAGYEQYF.

This clonotype has just a few counts. The chain combines TRBV6-1 with TRBJ2-2; D ambiguous. There are 15 residues in the CDR3. In germline, CDR1 is MNHNS, CDR2 SASEGT. V shed 5 bases and J shed 0 bases, with 10 bases lying between them. In DNA, the CDR3 is TGTGCCAGCAGTCCCAGTTGGGCGAACACCGGGGAGCTGTTTTTT. It codes for CASSPSWANTGELFF.

This clonotype was seen a handful of times. The rearrangement links TRBV5-1 to TRBJ2-7, with D unclear. The CDR3 is 13 residues long. The germline V gene encodes CDR1 SGHRS and CDR2 YFSETQ. V lost 7 bases and J 5 bases, leaving 16 bases between the germline ends. The DNA of the CDR3 is TGCGCCAGCCGAAACCAGGCACCGGACGAGCAGTACTTC. Protein sequence: CASRNQAPDEQYF.

Concerning this clonotype itself: The germline gene is not matched at one end of the junction; a read error may be the cause. The V call is TRBV7-2, the J call TRBJ2-1; 9 bases agree with TRBD2. Germline CDR1 and CDR2: SGHTA and FQGNSA. This CDR3 spans 17 amino acids. The CDR3 protein is CASSLSSGGISYDEQFF. The CDR3 region has the DNA TGTGCCAGCAGCTTATCAAGCGGGGGGATCTCCTACGATGAGCAGTTCTTC.

This clonotype was detected only a few times. This chain connects TRBV4-1 to TRBJ2-2; the match to TRBD2 covers 9 bases. The germline V gene encodes CDR1 MGHRA and CDR2 YSYEKL. The CDR3 has 15 residues. V was pared by 4 bases and J by 3 bases, with 3 bases of the junction left unmatched. In DNA form, the CDR3 reads TGCGCCAGCAGCCCACGACTAGCGGACACCGGGGAGCTGTTTTTT. This sequence encodes CASSPRLADTGELFF.

This clonotype has only a few counts. The chain joins TRBV2 to TRBJ2-7; D unclear. CDR1 is SNHLY and CDR2 is FYNNEI in the germline V gene. CDR3 length equals 15 residues. The V and J ends lost 1 base and 2 bases respectively, with 12 bases between them. The CDR3 sequence: CASSEVTASTYEQYF. The CDR3 DNA reads TGTGCCAGCAGTGAAGTGACCGCTTCGACCTACGAGCAGTACTTC.

This chain links TRBV18 with TRBJ2-4; no reliable D call. Germline lookup yields CDR1 KGHSH and CDR2 LQKENI. V was pared by 0 bases and J by 0 bases, with 6 bases between. CDR3 size: 15 residues. The CDR3 reads CASSPPRTAKNIQYF. CDR3 coding DNA: TGTGCCAGCTCACCACCCAGGACAGCCAAAAACATTCAGTACTTC.